Sequencing of this TCR beta chain was carried out in a study of esophageal squamous cell carcinoma under preoperative chemotherapy. Study outcomes and limitations: Paclitaxel-nedaplatin therapy caused immediate, substantial clonotype frequency changes.

There are 15 residues in the CDR3. Germline CDR1 and CDR2: SGHAT and FQNNGV. Unmatched junction bases numbered 11, after V lost 5 bases and J lost 6 bases. The time point: after preoperative PTX-NDP chemotherapy. Paclitaxel-nedaplatin chemotherapy was given to patients ahead of their surgery. Concerning this clonotype: Its target is not known.

TCRdb reanalysed the PCR reads using MiXCR and keeps one entry per CDR3 protein. The data contain fewer than 20,000 distinct CDR3 sequences, under 60% of them seen just once; the ten biggest clones take up 25% to 35%. This TCR came from a human donor with esophageal squamous cell carcinoma. The donor label of this sample is uncertain. V gene TRBV11-2 combines with J gene TRBJ2-3; TRBD1 aligns across 7 bases. The sample was acquired from a patient given preoperative chemotherapy. The CDR3: CASSLNRDSHDTQYF. The DNA of the CDR3 is TGTGCCAGCAGCCTGAACCGGGACAGCCACGATACGCAGTATTTT.